Following are 18 T cell receptor beta chains from one sample sequenced in a study of blood T cell repertoires in COVID-19. Libraries were prepared by immunoSEQ multiplex PCR; TCRdb keeps only in-frame clonotypes and omits some of them. Of some 400,000 clones listed, around 89% are singletons. Sequencing was done on a sample of PBMCs or T cells enriched from blood (not recorded which). The source is a man aged 30 to 39 who had recovered from COVID-19.

The J gene is TRBJ1-1, the V gene TRBV14, with TRBD1 identical over 10 bases. Unmatched junction bases numbered 13, after V lost 2 bases and J lost 1 base. Per germline, CDR1 SGHDN and CDR2 FVKESK. CDR3 length: 19 residues. The DNA of the CDR3 is TGTGCCAGCAGCCAAACTAAATTCCGGGACAGGGGTGCGAACACTGAAGCTTTCTTT. Protein: CASSQTKFRDRGANTEAFF.

The chain uses TRBV12-5 and TRBJ2-1; the D gene is possibly TRBD1 (5 bases). V gave up 6 bases and J gave up 10 bases, with 13 bases separating them. The CDR3 runs to 12 residues. CDR1 and CDR2 (germline): LGHNT, FRNRAP. CDR3 in DNA: TGTGCTAGTGGCCGAGACAGTTTAGAGCAGTTCTTC. Residues: CASGRDSLEQFF.

The V gene is TRBV5-4, the J gene TRBJ2-5; the match to TRBD2 covers 13 bases. CDR1 and CDR2 (germline): SGHNT, YYREEE (reference sequence). J gave up 7 bases and V 3 bases, and 15 bases lay outside the gene matches. There are 18 residues in the CDR3. The CDR3 DNA is TGTGCCAGCAGCTCAGATACCGGGACTAGCGGGATGGTGGGGACCCAGTACTTC. Translating gives CASSSDTGTSGMVGTQYF.

This chain links TRBV9 with TRBJ1-2; D is possibly TRBD1 (6 bases). Germline CDR1 and CDR2: SGDLS and YYNGEE. V was shortened by 3 bases and J by 4 bases, with 19 bases between the two germline ends. The CDR3 consists of 16 residues. DNA of the CDR3: TGTGCCAGCAGCGGCTTAGGACAGACCGCTCCCTATGGCTACACCTTC. Amino acids: CASSGLGQTAPYGYTF.

This clone came up a few times. The chain is built from TRBV7-8 and TRBJ1-1; a possible D gene is TRBD1 (5 bases). The CDR3 loop spans 14 amino acids. The V end lost 1 base, the J end lost 6 bases, and 12 bases lay between the germline ends. CDR1 SGHVS and CDR2 FQNEAQ come from the germline V gene. DNA for the CDR3: TGTGCCAGCAGCTTAGTTGGGGGGTTTGCTGAAGCTTTCTTT. This sequence encodes CASSLVGGFAEAFF.

The genes are TRBV28 and TRBJ2-3; 9 bases align to TRBD1. The V and J ends lost 4 bases and 4 bases, in that order; junction bases with no gene match: 9. The CDR3 runs 16 residues. Germline values: CDR1 MDHEN, CDR2 SYDVKM. CDR3 nucleotide sequence: TGTGCCAGCAGTTCCCCCGGGACAGGGCTCTCAGATACGCAGTATTTT. It encodes CASSSPGTGLSDTQYF.

This rearrangement joins TRBV7-9 to TRBJ1-2; 9 positions match TRBD1. Trimming removed 8 bases from V and 8 bases from J; junction bases left unmatched: 6. CDR3 length: 12 amino acids. Germline values: CDR1 SEHNR, CDR2 FQNEAQ (reference sequence). The CDR3 DNA follows: TGTGCCAGCCAAAGGGACAGGGCGGGCTACACCTTC. The encoded protein is CASQRDRAGYTF.

The chain uses TRBV6-5 and TRBJ2-7; D is perhaps TRBD1 (6 bases). V lost 8 bases, J lost 0 bases, and 11 bases lay in between. Germline CDR1 and CDR2: MNHEY and SVGAGI. The CDR3 spans 13 residues. In DNA, the CDR3 is TGTGCCAGCCTAGGGGACAACTCCTACGAGCAGTACTTC. This encodes CASLGDNSYEQYF.

The V call is TRBV27, the J call TRBJ1-6; D gene uncertain. In germline, CDR1 is MNHEY, CDR2 SMNVEV (reference sequence). V lost 5 bases and J 3 bases, leaving 8 bases between the germline ends. This CDR3 is built from 14 residues. CDR3 DNA sequence: TGTGCCAGCAGTGCGACAAACTATAATTCACCCCTCCACTTT. It encodes CASSATNYNSPLHF.

This clone was detected only once. The chain links TRBV19 to TRBJ2-2; 10 positions agree with TRBD2. J lost 4 bases, V lost 3 bases, and 8 bases had no gene match. CDR1 LNHDA and CDR2 SQIVND come from the germline V gene (reference sequence). The CDR3 runs to 17 residues. The chain's CDR3 is CASSISLAGVFTGELFF. CDR3 coding DNA: TGTGCCAGTAGTATTAGTCTAGCGGGAGTCTTCACCGGGGAGCTGTTTTTT.

V and J are TRBV27 and TRBJ2-7, with D perhaps matching TRBD1 (5 bases). Looked up from germline, CDR1 is MNHEY and CDR2 is SMNVEV (reference sequence). V gave up 2 bases and J gave up 5 bases, with 16 bases separating them. There are 15 residues in the CDR3. The CDR3 nucleotides read TGTGCCAGCAGTTTAATCCCAATGCAGGGCCACGAGCAGTACTTC. This encodes CASSLIPMQGHEQYF.

The chain joins TRBV5-8 to TRBJ2-7; possibly TRBD1 for D (6 bases). The CDR3 covers 14 residues. V was shortened by 4 bases and J by 3 bases, with 14 bases between the two germline ends. Germline V gene lookup returns CDR1 SGHTS and CDR2 YDEGEE. CDR3 region: CASSTGTILYEQYF. For the CDR3, the DNA is TGTGCCAGCAGCACCGGGACAATCCTCTACGAGCAGTACTTC.

This clone was detected only a few times. The chain carries TRBV12-3 or TRBV12-4 and TRBJ1-2; D is undetermined. CDR3 length equals 13 residues. The germline V and J ends were trimmed by 3 bases and 0 bases, with 5 bases remaining between them. The DNA for the CDR3 is TGTGCCAGCAGTTTCTCGGCTAACTATGGCTACACCTTC. As protein: CASSFSANYGYTF.

V is TRBV6-6 and J is TRBJ2-2; 9 bases map to TRBD1. This CDR3 has 14 amino acids. The V gene end was trimmed by 4 bases and the J gene end by 8 bases; junction bases not matched to a gene: 5. The germline V gene encodes CDR1 MNHNY and CDR2 SVGAGI (reference sequence). CDR3 sequence (DNA): TGTGCCAGCAGTTCGTGGACAGGGGTTGGGGAGCTGTTTTTT. Its translation is CASSSWTGVGELFF.

The CDR3 DNA sequence: TGTGCCAGCAGTCGGACAGGGGATCTTGAAGCTTTCTTT. Protein: CASSRTGDLEAFF. V is TRBV12-3 or TRBV12-4 and J is TRBJ1-1; 9 bases fit TRBD1. The CDR3 is 13 amino acids. Trimming removed 5 bases from V and 7 bases from J; junction bases left unmatched: 5.

This chain links TRBV3-1 (or the pseudogene TRBV3-2) with TRBJ2-3, with 9 positions matching TRBD2. CDR1 is LGHDT and CDR2 is YNNKEL in the germline V gene (reference sequence). There are 15 residues in the CDR3. V shed 4 bases and J 6 bases; nucleotides not matched to a gene: 8. CDR3 sequence (DNA): TGTGCCAGCAGCCGCTTAGCGGGAGTGTCGGATACGCAGTATTTT. As protein: CASSRLAGVSDTQYF.

The J gene is TRBJ1-5, the V gene TRBV19, with D possibly being TRBD1 (5 bases). Per germline, CDR1 LNHDA and CDR2 SQIVND (reference sequence). Trimming took 3 bases from V and 5 from J, leaving 8 bases between them. This CDR3 contains 13 residues. The CDR3 nucleotides read TGTGCCAGTAGTATTCGGGGGGATCAGCCCCAGCATTTT. It yields the protein CASSIRGDQPQHF.

The chain carries TRBV12-5 and TRBJ2-1, with 12 nucleotides matching TRBD1. CDR1 LGHNT and CDR2 FRNRAP come from the germline V gene. This CDR3 comprises 16 residues. The junction had 6 bases not matched to a gene; V was cut back by 1 base and J by 8 bases. CDR3 sequence: CASGLGLGTGGDEQFF. CDR3 sequence (DNA): TGTGCTAGTGGTTTGGGACTTGGGACAGGGGGCGATGAGCAGTTCTTC.